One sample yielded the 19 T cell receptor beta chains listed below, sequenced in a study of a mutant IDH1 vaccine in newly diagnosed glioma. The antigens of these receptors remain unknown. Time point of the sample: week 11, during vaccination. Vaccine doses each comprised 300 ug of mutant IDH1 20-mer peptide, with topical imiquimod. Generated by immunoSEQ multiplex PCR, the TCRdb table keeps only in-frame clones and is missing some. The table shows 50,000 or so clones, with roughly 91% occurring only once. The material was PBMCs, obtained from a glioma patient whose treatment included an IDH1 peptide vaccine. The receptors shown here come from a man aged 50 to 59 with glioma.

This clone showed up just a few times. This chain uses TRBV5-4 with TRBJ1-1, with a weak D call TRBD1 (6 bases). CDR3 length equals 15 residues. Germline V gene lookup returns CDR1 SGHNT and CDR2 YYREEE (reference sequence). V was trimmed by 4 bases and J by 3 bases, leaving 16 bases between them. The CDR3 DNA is TGTGCCAGCAGCCCGCAGCGGGGGGCCGACACTGAAGCTTTCTTT. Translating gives CASSPQRGADTEAFF.

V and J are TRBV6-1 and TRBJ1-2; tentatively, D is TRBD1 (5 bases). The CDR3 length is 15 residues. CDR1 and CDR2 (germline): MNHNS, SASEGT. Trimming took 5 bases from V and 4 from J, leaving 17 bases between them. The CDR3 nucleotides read TGTGCCAGCAGTCACATAGTCAGGGACCTCTATGGCTACACCTTC. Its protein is CASSHIVRDLYGYTF.

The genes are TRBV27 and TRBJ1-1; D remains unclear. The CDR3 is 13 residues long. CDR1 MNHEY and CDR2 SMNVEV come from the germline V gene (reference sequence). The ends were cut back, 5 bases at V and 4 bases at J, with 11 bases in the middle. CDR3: CASSTGLGTEAFF. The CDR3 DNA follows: TGTGCCAGCAGTACCGGGCTGGGCACTGAAGCTTTCTTT.

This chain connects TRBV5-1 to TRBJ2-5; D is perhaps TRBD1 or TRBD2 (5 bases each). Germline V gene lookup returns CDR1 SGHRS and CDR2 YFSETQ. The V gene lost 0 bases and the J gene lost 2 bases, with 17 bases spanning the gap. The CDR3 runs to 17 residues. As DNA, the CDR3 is TGCGCCAGCAGCTTGGGGACCCTCGGGACGCCACAAGAGACCCAGTACTTC. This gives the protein CASSLGTLGTPQETQYF. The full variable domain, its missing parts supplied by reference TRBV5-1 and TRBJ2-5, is KAGVTQTPRYLIKTRGQQVTLSCSPISGHRSVSWYQQTPGQGLQFLFEYFSETQRNKGNFPGRFSGRQFSNSRSEMNVSTLELGDSALYLCASSLGTLGTPQETQYFGPGTRLLVL.

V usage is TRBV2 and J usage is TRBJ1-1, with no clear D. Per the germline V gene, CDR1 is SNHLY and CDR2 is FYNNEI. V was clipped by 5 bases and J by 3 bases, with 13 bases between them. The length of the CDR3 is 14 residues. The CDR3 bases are TGTGCCAGCAGTTATAACAGTGACCACACTGAAGCTTTCTTT. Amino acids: CASSYNSDHTEAFF.

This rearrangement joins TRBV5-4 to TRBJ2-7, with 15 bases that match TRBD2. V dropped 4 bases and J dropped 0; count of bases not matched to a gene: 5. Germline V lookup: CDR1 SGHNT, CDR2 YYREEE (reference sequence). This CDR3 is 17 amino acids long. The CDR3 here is CASSPGTSGGFSYEQYF. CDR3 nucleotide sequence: TGTGCCAGCAGCCCCGGGACTAGCGGGGGGTTCTCCTACGAGCAGTACTTC.

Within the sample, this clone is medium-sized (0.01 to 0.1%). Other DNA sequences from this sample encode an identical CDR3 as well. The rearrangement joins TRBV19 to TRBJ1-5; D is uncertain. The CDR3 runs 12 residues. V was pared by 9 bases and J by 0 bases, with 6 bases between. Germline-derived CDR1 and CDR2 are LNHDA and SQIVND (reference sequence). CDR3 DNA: TGTGCCAGCCGACATAGCAATCAGCCCCAGCATTTT. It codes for CASRHSNQPQHF.

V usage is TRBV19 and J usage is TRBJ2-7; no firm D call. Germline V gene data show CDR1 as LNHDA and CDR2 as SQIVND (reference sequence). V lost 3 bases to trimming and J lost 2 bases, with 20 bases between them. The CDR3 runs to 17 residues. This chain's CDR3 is CASSMSVGRGLPYEQYF. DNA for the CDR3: TGTGCCAGTAGTATGTCGGTTGGACGCGGCCTCCCCTACGAGCAGTACTTC.

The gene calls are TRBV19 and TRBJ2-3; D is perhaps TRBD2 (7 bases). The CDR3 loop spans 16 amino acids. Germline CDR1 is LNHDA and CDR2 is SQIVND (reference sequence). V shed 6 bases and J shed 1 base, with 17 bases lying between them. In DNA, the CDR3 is TGTGCCAGTAGGGGACGTCTGGGGGGGCGCACAGATACGCAGTATTTT. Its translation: CASRGRLGGRTDTQYF. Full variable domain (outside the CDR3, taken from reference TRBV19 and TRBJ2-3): DGGITQSPKYLFRKEGQNVTLSCEQNLNHDAMYWYRQDPGQGLRLIYYSQIVNDFQKGDIAEGYSVSREKKESFPLTVTSAQKNPTAFYLCASRGRLGGRTDTQYFGPGTRLTVL.

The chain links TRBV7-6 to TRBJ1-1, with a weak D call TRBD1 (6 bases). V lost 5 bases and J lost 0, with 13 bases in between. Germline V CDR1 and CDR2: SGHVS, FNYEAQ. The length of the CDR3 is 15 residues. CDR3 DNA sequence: TGTGCCAGCAGCGCCTTCGGGGGCTTGAACACTGAAGCTTTCTTT. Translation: CASSAFGGLNTEAFF.

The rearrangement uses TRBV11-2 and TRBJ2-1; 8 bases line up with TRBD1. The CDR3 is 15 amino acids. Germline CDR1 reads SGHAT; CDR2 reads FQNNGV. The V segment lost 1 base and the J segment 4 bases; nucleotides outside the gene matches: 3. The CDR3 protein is CASSLGQGMYNEQFF. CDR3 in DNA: TGTGCCAGCAGCTTAGGACAGGGGATGTACAATGAGCAGTTCTTC.

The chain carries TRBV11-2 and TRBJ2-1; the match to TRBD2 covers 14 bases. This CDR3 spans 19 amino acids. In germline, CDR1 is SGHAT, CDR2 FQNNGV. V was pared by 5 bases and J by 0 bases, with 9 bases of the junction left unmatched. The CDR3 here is CASSPEPGLAGASYNEQFF. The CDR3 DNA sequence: TGTGCCAGCAGCCCAGAGCCGGGACTAGCGGGAGCCTCCTACAATGAGCAGTTCTTC.

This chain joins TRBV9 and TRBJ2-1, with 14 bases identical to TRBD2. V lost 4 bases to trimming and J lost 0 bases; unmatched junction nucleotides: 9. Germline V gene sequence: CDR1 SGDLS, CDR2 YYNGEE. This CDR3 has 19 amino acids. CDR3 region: CASSTPGLAGVYSYNEQFF. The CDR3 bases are TGTGCCAGCAGCACACCGGGACTAGCGGGGGTCTACTCCTACAATGAGCAGTTCTTC.

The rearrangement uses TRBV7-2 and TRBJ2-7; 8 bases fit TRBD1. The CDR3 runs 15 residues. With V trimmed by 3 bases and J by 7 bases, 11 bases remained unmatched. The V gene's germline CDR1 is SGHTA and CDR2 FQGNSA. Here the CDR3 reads CASSFTATGAGEQYF. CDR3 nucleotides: TGTGCCAGCAGCTTCACCGCGACAGGGGCCGGTGAGCAGTACTTC.

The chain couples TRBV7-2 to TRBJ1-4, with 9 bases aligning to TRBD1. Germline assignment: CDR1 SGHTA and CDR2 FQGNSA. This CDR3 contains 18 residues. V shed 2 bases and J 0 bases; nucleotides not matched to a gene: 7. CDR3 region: CASSLFGTGPTTNEKLFF. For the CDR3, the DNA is TGTGCCAGCAGCTTATTCGGGACAGGGCCCACAACTAATGAAAAACTGTTTTTT.

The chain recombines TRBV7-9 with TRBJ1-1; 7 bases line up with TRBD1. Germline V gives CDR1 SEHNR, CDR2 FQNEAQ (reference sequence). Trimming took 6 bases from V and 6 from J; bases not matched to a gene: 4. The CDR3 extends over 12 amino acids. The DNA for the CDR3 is TGTGCCAGCAGTCACGGGACAGCTGAAGCTTTCTTT. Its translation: CASSHGTAEAFF.

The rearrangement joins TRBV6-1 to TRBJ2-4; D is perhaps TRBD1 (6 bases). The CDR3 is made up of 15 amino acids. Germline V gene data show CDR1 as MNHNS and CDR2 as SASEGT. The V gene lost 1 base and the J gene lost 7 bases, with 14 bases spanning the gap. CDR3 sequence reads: CASSEGIQGWNIQYF. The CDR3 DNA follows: TGTGCCAGCAGTGAAGGGATACAGGGATGGAACATTCAGTACTTC.

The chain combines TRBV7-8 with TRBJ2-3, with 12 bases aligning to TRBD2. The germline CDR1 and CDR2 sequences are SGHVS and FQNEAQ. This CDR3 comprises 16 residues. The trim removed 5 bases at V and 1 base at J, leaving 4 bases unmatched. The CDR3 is CASSVTSGRRTDTQYF. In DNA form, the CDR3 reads TGTGCCAGCAGCGTGACTAGCGGGAGACGCACAGATACGCAGTATTTT.

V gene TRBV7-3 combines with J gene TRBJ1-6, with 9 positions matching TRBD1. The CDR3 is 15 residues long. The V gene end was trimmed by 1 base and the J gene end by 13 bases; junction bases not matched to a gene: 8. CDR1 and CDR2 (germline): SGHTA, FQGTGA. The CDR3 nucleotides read TGTGCCAGCAGCTTAATCCCAGGACAGGGGCAGCCCCTCCACTTT. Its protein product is CASSLIPGQGQPLHF.